Sequencing of this T cell receptor beta chain was carried out in a study of cytomegalovirus exposure and HLA in healthy donors. General study findings and limits: A later analysis found common viral pathogens apparently linked to several of the most significant clusters. It was 150 or so TCR beta chains that were listed as cytomegalovirus-associated. Later analysis associated a missense DCLRE1C variant with TCR beta V- and J-gene trimming. Previous analysis showed most TCR beta V segments were productive about 87% or about 30% of the time.

Trimming left V 4 bases short and J 5 bases short, with 8 bases between. The CDR3 covers 12 residues. CDR1 is LGHNA, CDR2 YNFKEQ, per germline. Of note for this clone: The target antigen is unknown.

The PCR had 60 Vbeta and 13 Jbeta primers. Produced via immunoSEQ multiplex PCR; TCRdb's table is partial and in-frame only. The sample lists 95,000 to 150,000 clones; about 86% were seen once. Sample: PBMCs. The genes are TRBV4-2 and TRBJ2-5; D perhaps matches TRBD1 (5 bases). The sequence was obtained from a woman in her forties in good health and CMV-seronegative. CDR3 bases: TGTGCCAGCAGCCCAAAGGGGGAGACCCAGTACTTC. Amino acid sequence: CASSPKGETQYF.